This T cell receptor (beta chain) emerged from a study of shared clonotypes between healthy human individuals. Whole-study findings and limits: Sorted-subset samples were not fully sequenced, rarefaction indicated.

With respect to this clone: What it binds is unknown.

The V end lost 6 bases, the J end lost 2 bases, and 16 bases lay between the germline ends. Per the germline V gene, CDR1 is MDHEN and CDR2 is SYDVKM. This CDR3 has 15 amino acids. Profiling relied on immunoSEQ multiplex PCR, and the TCRdb table lists in-frame clones only, not all of them. The sample holds approximately 1,500,000 clones, under 99% seen once. V gene TRBV28 combines with J gene TRBJ2-5; possible D gene TRBD1, 6 bases. The TCR comes from a man younger than 45 in good health. Sequenced input: naive CD4+ T cells sorted from blood. The subset was: CD45RA+ positively selected. Written as DNA, the CDR3 is TGTGCCAGCAGGACGTTCCGGACAGCTCAAGAGACCCAGTACTTC. This codes for CASRTFRTAQETQYF.